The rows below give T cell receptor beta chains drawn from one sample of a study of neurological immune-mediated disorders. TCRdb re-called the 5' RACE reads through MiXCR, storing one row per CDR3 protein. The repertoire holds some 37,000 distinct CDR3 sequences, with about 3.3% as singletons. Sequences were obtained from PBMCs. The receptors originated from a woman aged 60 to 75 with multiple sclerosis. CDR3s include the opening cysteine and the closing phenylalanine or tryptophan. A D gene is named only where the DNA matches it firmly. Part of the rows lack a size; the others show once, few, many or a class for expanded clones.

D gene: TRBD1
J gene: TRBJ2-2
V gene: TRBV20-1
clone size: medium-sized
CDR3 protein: CSASGQGAQTGELFF
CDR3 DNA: TGCAGTGCCTCGGGACAGGGGGCGCAAACCGGGGAGCTGTTTTTT

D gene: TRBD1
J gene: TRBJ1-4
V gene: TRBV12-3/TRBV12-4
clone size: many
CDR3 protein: CASGTGDGRGEKLFF
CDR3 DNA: TGTGCCAGCGGTACAGGGGATGGAAGAGGTGAAAAACTGTTTTTT

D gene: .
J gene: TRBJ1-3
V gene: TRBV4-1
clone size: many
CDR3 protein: CASSQDRGTGNTIYF
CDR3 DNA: TGCGCCAGCAGCCAAGATAGAGGGACTGGAAACACCATATATTTT

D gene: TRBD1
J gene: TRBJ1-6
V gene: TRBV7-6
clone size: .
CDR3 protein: CASSWGQNYNSPLHF
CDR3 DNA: TGTGCCAGCAGCTGGGGACAGAACTATAATTCACCCCTCCACTTT

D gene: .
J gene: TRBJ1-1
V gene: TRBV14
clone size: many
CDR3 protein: CASSQLLRAFF
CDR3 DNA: TGTGCCAGCAGCCAATTGCTTCGGGCTTTCTTT

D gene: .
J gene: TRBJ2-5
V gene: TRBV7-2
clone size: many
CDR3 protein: CASKGHLSGTQYF
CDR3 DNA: TGTGCCAGCAAGGGACATTTATCTGGGACCCAGTACTTC

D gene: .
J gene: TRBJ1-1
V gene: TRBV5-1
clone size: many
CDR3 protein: CASSLGISGTEAFF
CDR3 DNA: TGCGCCAGCAGCTTGGGCATTTCAGGCACTGAAGCTTTCTTT

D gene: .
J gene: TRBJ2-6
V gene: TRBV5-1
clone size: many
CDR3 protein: CASSQGHVSGANVLTF
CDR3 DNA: TGCGCCAGCAGCCAGGGACACGTCTCTGGGGCCAACGTCCTGACTTTC

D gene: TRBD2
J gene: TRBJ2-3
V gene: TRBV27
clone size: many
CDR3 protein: CASTLLAGGADTQYF
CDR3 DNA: TGTGCCAGCACCTTACTAGCGGGGGGGGCAGATACGCAGTATTTT

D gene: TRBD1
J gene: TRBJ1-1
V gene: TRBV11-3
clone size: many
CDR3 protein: CASSPDRVGEAFF
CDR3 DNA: TGTGCCAGCAGCCCTGACAGGGTGGGTGAAGCTTTCTTT

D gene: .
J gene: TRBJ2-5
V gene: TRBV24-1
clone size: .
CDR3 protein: CATSDTGQRQETQYF
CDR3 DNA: TGTGCCACCAGTGATACAGGACAGCGCCAAGAGACCCAGTACTTC

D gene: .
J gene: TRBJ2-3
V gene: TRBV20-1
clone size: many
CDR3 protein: CSARWPFADTQYF
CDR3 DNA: TGCAGTGCTAGATGGCCATTCGCAGATACGCAGTATTTT

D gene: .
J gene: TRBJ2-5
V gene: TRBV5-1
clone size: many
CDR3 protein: CASSLGTRQETQYF
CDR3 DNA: TGCGCCAGCAGCTTGGGGACACGCCAAGAGACCCAGTACTTC

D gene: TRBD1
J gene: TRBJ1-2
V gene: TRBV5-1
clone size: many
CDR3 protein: CASSSGTGNYGYTF
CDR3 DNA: TGCGCCAGCAGCTCCGGGACAGGAAACTATGGCTACACCTTC

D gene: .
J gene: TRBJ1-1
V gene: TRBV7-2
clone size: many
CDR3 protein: CASSIYANTEAFF
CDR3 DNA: TGTGCCAGCAGTATTTACGCTAACACTGAAGCTTTCTTT

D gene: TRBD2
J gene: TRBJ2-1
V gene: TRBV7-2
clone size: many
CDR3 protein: CASSYSGGLYNEQFF
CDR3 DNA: TGTGCCAGCAGCTATAGCGGGGGGCTTTACAATGAGCAGTTCTTC

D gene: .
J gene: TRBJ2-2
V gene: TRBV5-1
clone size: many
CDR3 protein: CASSLDTRNTGELFF
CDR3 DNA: TGCGCCAGCAGCTTGGATACCCGAAACACCGGGGAGCTGTTTTTT

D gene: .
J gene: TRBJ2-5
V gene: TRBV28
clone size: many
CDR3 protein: CASSLRAGETQYF
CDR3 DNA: TGTGCCAGCAGTTTAAGGGCGGGAGAGACCCAGTACTTC

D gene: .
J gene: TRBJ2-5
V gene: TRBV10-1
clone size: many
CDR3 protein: CASSDAGRGETQYF
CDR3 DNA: TGCGCCAGCAGTGACGCCGGGAGAGGAGAGACCCAGTACTTC

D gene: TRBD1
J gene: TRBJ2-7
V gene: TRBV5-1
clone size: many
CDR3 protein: CASSEDRPSYEQYF
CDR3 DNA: TGCGCCAGCAGCGAGGACAGGCCCTCCTACGAGCAGTACTTC

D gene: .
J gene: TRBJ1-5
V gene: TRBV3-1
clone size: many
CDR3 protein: CASSQREALRGVNQPQHF
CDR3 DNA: TGTGCCAGCAGCCAGAGGGAAGCCCTGCGGGGAGTCAATCAGCCCCAGCATTTT

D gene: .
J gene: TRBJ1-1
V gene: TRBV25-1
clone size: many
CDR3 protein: CASRGPGIKNTEAFF
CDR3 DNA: TGTGCCAGCAGGGGTCCGGGAATCAAGAACACTGAAGCTTTCTTT

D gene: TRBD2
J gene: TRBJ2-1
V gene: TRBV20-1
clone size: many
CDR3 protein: CSVAGGSSSYNEQFF
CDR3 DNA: TGCAGCGTCGCGGGGGGCTCGAGCTCCTACAATGAGCAGTTCTTC

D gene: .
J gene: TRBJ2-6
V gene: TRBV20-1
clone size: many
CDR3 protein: CSARGGFSGANVLTF
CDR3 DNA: TGCAGTGCTAGAGGAGGCTTCTCTGGGGCCAACGTCCTGACTTTC

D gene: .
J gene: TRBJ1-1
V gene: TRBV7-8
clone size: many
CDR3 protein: CASSLDEVNTEAFF
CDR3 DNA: TGTGCCAGCAGCTTAGATGAGGTGAACACTGAAGCTTTCTTT

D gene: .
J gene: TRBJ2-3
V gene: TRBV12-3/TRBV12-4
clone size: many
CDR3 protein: CASSLRLAADTQYF
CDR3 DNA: TGTGCCAGCAGTTTAAGGCTAGCTGCAGATACGCAGTATTTT

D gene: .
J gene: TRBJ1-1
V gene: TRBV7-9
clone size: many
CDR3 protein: CASSSPQAWDTEAFF
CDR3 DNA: TGTGCCAGCAGCTCCCCCCAGGCCTGGGACACTGAAGCTTTCTTT

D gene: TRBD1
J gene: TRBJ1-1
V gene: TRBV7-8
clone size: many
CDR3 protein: CASSLVGQYTEAFF
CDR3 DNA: TGTGCCAGCAGCTTAGTGGGACAGTACACTGAAGCTTTCTTT

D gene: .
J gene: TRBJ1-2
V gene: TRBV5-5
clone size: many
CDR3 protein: CASTPPGGFYGYTF
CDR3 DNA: TGTGCCAGCACCCCCCCGGGGGGGTTCTATGGCTACACCTTC

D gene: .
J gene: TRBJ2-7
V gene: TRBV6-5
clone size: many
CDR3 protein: CASRGHLSYEQYF
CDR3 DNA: TGTGCCAGCAGGGGACACCTCTCCTACGAGCAGTACTTC

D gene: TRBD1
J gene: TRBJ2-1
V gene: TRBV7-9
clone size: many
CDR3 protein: CASSSGTGGNEQFF
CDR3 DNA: TGTGCCAGCAGCTCAGGGACAGGGGGCAATGAGCAGTTCTTC

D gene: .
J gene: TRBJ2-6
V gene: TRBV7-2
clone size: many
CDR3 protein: CASSYDSGANVLTF
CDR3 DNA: TGTGCCAGCAGCTATGATTCTGGGGCCAACGTCCTGACTTTC

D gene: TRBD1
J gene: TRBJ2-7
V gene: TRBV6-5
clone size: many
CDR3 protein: CASRVTGADEQYF
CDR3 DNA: TGTGCCAGCAGGGTTACAGGGGCAGACGAGCAGTACTTC

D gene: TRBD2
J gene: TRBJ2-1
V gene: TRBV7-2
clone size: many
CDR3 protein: CASSPTSGGAAEQFF
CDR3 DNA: TGTGCCAGCAGCCCGACTAGCGGGGGGGCGGCTGAGCAGTTCTTC

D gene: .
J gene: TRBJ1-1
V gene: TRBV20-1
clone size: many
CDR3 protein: CSAPKDGLNTEAFF
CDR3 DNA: TGCAGTGCTCCAAAGGACGGTTTGAACACTGAAGCTTTCTTT

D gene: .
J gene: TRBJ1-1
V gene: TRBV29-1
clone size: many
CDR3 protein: CSVVWGSLNTEAFF
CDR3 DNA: TGCAGCGTTGTTTGGGGGAGTTTGAACACTGAAGCTTTCTTT

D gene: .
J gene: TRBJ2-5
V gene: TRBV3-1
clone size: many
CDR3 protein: CASSHNSGVETQYF
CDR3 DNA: TGTGCCAGCAGCCACAATTCAGGGGTAGAGACCCAGTACTTC

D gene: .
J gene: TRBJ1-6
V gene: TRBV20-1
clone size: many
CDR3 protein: CSARGPPNSPLHF
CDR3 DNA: TGCAGTGCTAGAGGGCCCCCTAATTCACCCCTCCACTTT

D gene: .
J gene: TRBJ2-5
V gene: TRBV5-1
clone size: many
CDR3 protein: CASSPIGAFRGGADQETQYF
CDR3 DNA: TGCGCCAGCAGCCCAATCGGGGCTTTTCGAGGGGGGGCAGATCAAGAGACCCAGTACTTC

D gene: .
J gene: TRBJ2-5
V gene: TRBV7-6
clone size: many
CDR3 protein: CASSLVGLRETQYF
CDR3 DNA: TGTGCCAGCAGCTTAGTTGGCCTTCGGGAGACCCAGTACTTC

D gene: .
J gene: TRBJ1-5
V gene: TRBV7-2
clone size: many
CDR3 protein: CASSSLGRVGQPQHF
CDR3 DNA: TGTGCCAGCAGCTCCCTTGGGAGGGTAGGTCAGCCCCAGCATTTT

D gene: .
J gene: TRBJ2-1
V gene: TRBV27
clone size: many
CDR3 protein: CASSYGGASYNEQFF
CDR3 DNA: TGTGCCAGCAGTTATGGCGGGGCCTCCTACAATGAGCAGTTCTTC

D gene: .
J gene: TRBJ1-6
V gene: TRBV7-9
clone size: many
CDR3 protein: CASSLAHGGGSSPLHF
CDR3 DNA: TGTGCCAGCAGCTTAGCGCACGGAGGTGGTAGTTCACCCCTCCACTTT

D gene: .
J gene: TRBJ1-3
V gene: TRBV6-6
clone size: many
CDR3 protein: CASSPSGNTIYF
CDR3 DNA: TGTGCCAGCAGTCCTTCTGGAAACACCATATATTTT

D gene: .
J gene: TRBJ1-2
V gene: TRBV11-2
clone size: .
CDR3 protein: CASSPQGRGYTF
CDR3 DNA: TGTGCCAGCAGCCCACAGGGTAGGGGCTACACCTTC

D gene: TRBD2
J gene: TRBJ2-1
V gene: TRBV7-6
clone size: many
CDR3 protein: CASSLGWTSGGRRDEQFF
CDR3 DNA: TGTGCCAGCAGCTTAGGGTGGACTAGCGGGGGGCGGAGGGATGAGCAGTTCTTC

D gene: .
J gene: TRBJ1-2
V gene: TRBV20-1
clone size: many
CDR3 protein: CSARMGGVDYGYTF
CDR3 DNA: TGCAGTGCCCGGATGGGAGGAGTAGACTATGGCTACACCTTC

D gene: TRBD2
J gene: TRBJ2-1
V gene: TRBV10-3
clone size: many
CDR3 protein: CAISDPGLAAYNEQFF
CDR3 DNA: TGTGCCATCAGTGACCCGGGACTAGCGGCCTACAATGAGCAGTTCTTC

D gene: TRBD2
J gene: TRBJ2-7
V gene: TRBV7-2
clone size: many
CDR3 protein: CASSLASSGGSYEQYF
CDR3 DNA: TGTGCCAGCAGCTTAGCGAGCAGCGGGGGTTCCTACGAGCAGTACTTC

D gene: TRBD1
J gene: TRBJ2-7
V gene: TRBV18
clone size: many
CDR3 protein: CASSRDRGEQYF
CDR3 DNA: TGTGCCAGCTCACGGGACAGGGGCGAGCAGTACTTC

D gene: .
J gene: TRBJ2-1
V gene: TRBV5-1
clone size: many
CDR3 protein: CASSFAGGTYNEQFF
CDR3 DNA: TGCGCCAGCAGCTTCGCCGGAGGCACCTACAATGAGCAGTTCTTC

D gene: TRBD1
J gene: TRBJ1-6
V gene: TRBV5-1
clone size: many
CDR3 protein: CASSSGLRQGGSPLHF
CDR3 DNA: TGCGCCAGCAGCTCCGGATTGAGACAGGGTGGTTCACCCCTCCACTTT

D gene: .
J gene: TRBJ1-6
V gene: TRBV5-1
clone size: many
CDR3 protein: CASSWDPSGANSPLHF
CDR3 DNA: TGCGCCAGCAGCTGGGATCCCTCGGGGGCTAATTCACCCCTCCACTTT